Following are 15 T cell receptor beta chains from one sample sequenced in a study of tumor and adjacent non-tumor tissue in lung cancer. This sample's RNA came from whole unsorted tissue. More than 3 cm separated this lung sample from the edge of the tumor. Three rounds of nested PCR, following a modified ARM-PCR protocol, produced the TCRbeta library. TCRdb itself ran the multiplex PCR reads through MiXCR, one entry per CDR3 protein. The sample holds 47,000 or so distinct CDR3 sequences; around 64% are singletons and the top ten take approximately 30%. The sample was distant non-tumor lung tissue. Receptors were obtained from a woman aged 65 to 85 with non-small cell lung cancer.

This clonotype occurred a few times. The V gene is TRBV19, the J gene TRBJ2-1, with 7 bases lining up with TRBD2. Trimming at V came to 0 bases and at J to 6 bases, leaving 2 bases not matched to a gene. Germline CDR1 and CDR2: LNHDA and SQIVND (reference sequence). The length of the CDR3 is 14 residues. The CDR3 spells CASSIDSSGNEQFF. CDR3 DNA sequence: TGTGCCAGTAGTATAGATTCTAGCGGCAATGAGCAGTTCTTC.

The sample holds many counts of this clonotype. The chain joins TRBV6-5 to TRBJ2-3; D remains unclear. Germline V lookup: CDR1 MNHEY, CDR2 SVGAGI. This CDR3 is built from 12 residues. Between the trimmed V and J ends, which lost 0 bases and 6 bases, there was a span of 4 bases. CDR3 DNA: TGTGCCAGCAGTTACTCGGGTGATACGCAGTATTTT. Translating gives CASSYSGDTQYF.

In this sample, this clonotype turned up a few times. The conserved final phenylalanine or tryptophan is absent from the CDR3, which likely points to a read error. The chain carries TRBV29-1 and TRBJ2-3, with TRBD1 identical over 8 bases. The CDR3 covers 14 residues. Germline CDR1 is SQVTM and CDR2 is ANQGSEA. The CDR3 region is CSVARETGADTQYY. Here the CDR3 DNA reads TGCAGCGTTGCCCGAGAGACAGGGGCAGACACGCAGTATTAT.

On this clonotype: The CDR3 ends on some other residue instead of the conserved phenylalanine or tryptophan, so this is likely a read error. The chain combines TRBV29-1 with TRBJ2-1, with TRBD2 identical over 10 bases. The CDR3 is 15 amino acids. CDR1 and CDR2 from the germline V gene are SQVTM and ANQGSEA. With 2 bases clipped from V and 8 bases from J, the junction kept 9 bases outside the gene matches. As DNA, the CDR3 is TGCAGCGTTGAATTTACTAGCGGGATACTCCATGAGCAGTTCTAC. This codes for CSVEFTSGILHEQFY.

The gene calls are TRBV2 and TRBJ1-1; D is possibly TRBD1 (6 bases). V was shortened by 6 bases and J by 6 bases, with 11 bases between the two germline ends. CDR1 and CDR2 (germline): SNHLY, FYNNEI. The CDR3 length is 12 residues. CDR3 amino acids: CASRVDRSEAFF. The CDR3, as DNA: TGTGCCAGCAGAGTCGACAGGTCTGAAGCTTTCTTT.

The rearrangement joins TRBV11-2 to TRBJ2-6; no clear D gene. Trimming took off 6 bases at V and 1 base at J, with 10 bases between the two ends. CDR3 size: 15 residues. Per germline, CDR1 SGHAT and CDR2 FQNNGV. CDR3 loop: CASSFTVSGANVLTF. In DNA, the CDR3 is TGTGCCAGCAGTTTCACAGTGTCTGGGGCCAACGTCCTGACTTTC.

Comments on this clonotype: Likely a read error: the CDR3 ends without its conserved phenylalanine or tryptophan. The gene calls are TRBV5-4 and TRBJ1-2; D possibly corresponds to TRBD1 (6 bases). In germline, CDR1 is SGHNT, CDR2 YYREEE (reference sequence). This CDR3 is built from 15 residues. This CDR3 reads CASCLGGPGVAGYTS. The CDR3 DNA is TGTGCCAGCTGCTTAGGGGGGCCAGGGGTGGCTGGCTACACCTCC.

Details on this clonotype: A read error is likely, as this CDR3 ends without the conserved phenylalanine or tryptophan. This chain joins TRBV6-1 and TRBJ2-1; unclear D gene. Per the germline V gene, CDR1 is MNHNS and CDR2 is SASEGT. V lost 3 bases to trimming and J lost 4 bases, with 10 bases between them. This CDR3 has 14 amino acids. The CDR3 is CASSDRTLYNEQFS. The CDR3 nucleotides are TGTGCCAGCAGTGACAGAACTCTATACAATGAGCAGTTCTCC.

Details on this clonotype: One end of the junction varies from germline; a read error may be responsible. This sequence joins TRBV29-1 and TRBJ2-1, with D unclear. The CDR3 consists of 12 residues. CDR1 is SQVTM and CDR2 is ANQGSEA in the germline V gene. The CDR3 reads CSADHFYYEQFF. The CDR3 DNA sequence: TGCAGCGCTGATCACTTCTACTATGAGCAGTTCTTC.

On this clonotype itself: A junction end diverges from the germline sequence, so it may reflect a read error. The J gene is TRBJ2-2, the V gene TRBV29-1, with 10 bases that match TRBD1. The CDR3 has 16 residues. The germline CDR1 and CDR2 sequences are SQVTM and ANQGSEA. The CDR3 loop reads CNTLTAPGQGSGELFF. In nucleotides, the CDR3 is TGCAACACACTGACAGCCCCGGGACAGGGGTCCGGGGAGCTATTTTTT.

Details on this clonotype: Since the CDR3 does not end with the conserved phenylalanine or tryptophan, this likely comes from a read error. This rearrangement joins TRBV7-3 to TRBJ2-6; the D gene is possibly TRBD2 (5 bases). Per the germline V gene, CDR1 is SGHTA and CDR2 is FQGTGA. This CDR3 contains 15 residues. The ends were cut back, 5 bases at V and 2 bases at J, with 10 bases in the middle. The CDR3 is CASSPRGTGANVLTI. The CDR3 bases are TGTGCCAGCAGCCCTCGAGGGACTGGGGCCAACGTCCTGACTATC.

With regard to this clonotype: A junction end diverges from the germline sequence, so it may reflect a read error. The CDR3 protein is CAWSEEVDYGYIF. DNA of the CDR3: TGTGCCTGGAGTGAAGAGGTGGACTATGGCTACATCTTC. The V gene is TRBV30, the J gene TRBJ1-2, with unresolved D. This CDR3 spans 13 amino acids. CDR1 and CDR2 from the germline V gene are GTSNPN and SVGIG (reference sequence).

This clonotype was seen once. Given the absence of the conserved phenylalanine or tryptophan at the CDR3 end, a read error is likely. This rearrangement joins TRBV11-3 to TRBJ2-2, with 8 bases aligning to TRBD2. The V segment lost 3 bases and the J segment 10 bases; nucleotides outside the gene matches: 7. The CDR3 loop spans 14 amino acids. Germline CDR1 is SGHNT and CDR2 is YENEEA. The CDR3 DNA reads as TGTGCCAGCAGCTTTAGCGGGACCATCGAGGAGCTGTTTCTT. Protein sequence: CASSFSGTIEELFL.

Regarding this clonotype: A much larger clone sits a single nucleotide away, making a read error possible. This chain uses TRBV20-1 with TRBJ1-6; D unclear. This CDR3 has 12 amino acids. Per the germline V gene, CDR1 is DFQATT and CDR2 is SNEGSKA (reference sequence). The V and J ends lost 1 base and 5 bases respectively, with 3 bases between them. This CDR3 is CSARGDNSPLHF. CDR3 nucleotides: TGCAGTGCTAGAGGGGATAATTCACCCCTCCACTTT.

This clonotype was counted a single time. V gene TRBV28 combines with J gene TRBJ1-2; possible D gene TRBD1, 5 bases. CDR3 size: 14 residues. V lost 6 bases, J lost 2 bases, and 13 bases lay in between. From germline, CDR1 is MDHEN and CDR2 SYDVKM. CDR3 loop: CASRGDGLNYGYTF. In DNA, the CDR3 is TGTGCCAGCAGGGGGGACGGTTTGAACTATGGCTACACCTTC.